The 9 T cell receptor beta chains reported below all come from one sample, sequenced in a study of blood T cells in healthy people across ages. Then a second PCR, running about 6 to 11 cycles, was carried out with a sample-barcoded 5' primer and a J-beta primer mix. In TCRdb, the 5' RACE reads were re-called with MiXCR into one record per CDR3 protein. The sample records 1.6 million or so distinct CDR3 sequences, 34% being singletons. Material for sequencing was blood. The origin of the receptors is a woman under 40 in good health.

J is TRBJ2-4 and V is TRBV7-9, with 8 bases lining up with TRBD1. The CDR3 length is 14 residues. Germline-derived CDR1 and CDR2 are SEHNR and FQNEAQ (reference sequence). Trimming at V came to 4 bases and at J to 4 bases, leaving 3 bases not matched to a gene. In DNA, the CDR3 is TGTGCCAGCAGCTCAGGGGGCGAGAAAAACATTCAGTACTTC. Translating gives CASSSGGEKNIQYF. The variable domain in full, with the rest retrieved from reference TRBV7-9 and TRBJ2-4, is DTGVSQNPRHKITKRGQNVTFRCDPISEHNRLYWYRQTLGQGPEFLTYFQNEAQLEKSRLLSDRFSAERPKGSFSTLEIQRTEQGDSAMYLCASSSGGEKNIQYFGAGTRLSVL.

In this sample, this clonotype turned up a few times. J is TRBJ2-7 and V is TRBV6-6; the match to TRBD2 covers 9 bases. The trim removed 2 bases at V and 7 bases at J, leaving 9 bases unmatched. The germline gives CDR1 MNHNY, CDR2 SVGAGI (reference sequence). The CDR3 extends over 15 amino acids. CDR3: CASSYASGISNEQYF. DNA for the CDR3: TGTGCCAGCAGTTACGCTAGCGGGATCTCCAATGAGCAGTACTTC.

This clonotype was seen only a few times. The chain carries TRBV6-1 and TRBJ2-1; D remains unclear. Germline V CDR1 and CDR2: MNHNS, SASEGT. V lost 7 bases and J 0 bases, leaving 16 bases between the germline ends. This CDR3 contains 16 residues. Written as DNA, the CDR3 is TGTGCCAGCAAAGGGTCCGACCACCTCTCCTACAATGAGCAGTTCTTC. Its protein product is CASKGSDHLSYNEQFF.

The V gene is TRBV4-2, the J gene TRBJ1-2, with a weak D call TRBD1 (5 bases). The V gene's germline CDR1 is LGHNA and CDR2 YNFKEQ. The CDR3 covers 15 residues. V was clipped by 0 bases and J by 4 bases, with 12 bases between them. The DNA for the CDR3 is TGTGCCAGCAGCCAAGATGGGGCCGAATCCTATGGCTACACCTTC. It specifies CASSQDGAESYGYTF.

In this sample, this clonotype turned up a few times. The chain combines TRBV3-1 with TRBJ2-7, with a possible D match to TRBD2 (7 bases). The CDR3 contains 14 residues. V dropped 4 bases and J dropped 12 bases, with 22 bases sitting between them. CDR1 is LGHDT and CDR2 is YNNKEL in the germline V gene (reference sequence). In nucleotides, the CDR3 is TGTGCCAGCAGCCCGTCCCGGGGGGCACGTAATATGTACTTC. Translated, it gives CASSPSRGARNMYF.

This clonotype was picked up many times. CDR3 nucleotide sequence: TGTGCCAGCAGCCAAAGTTCCTCCCGGGTCTCCTACAATGAGCAGTTCTTC. Translation gives CASSQSSSRVSYNEQFF. This chain joins TRBV3-1 and TRBJ2-1, with D uncertain. Looked up from germline, CDR1 is LGHDT and CDR2 is YNNKEL (reference sequence). Trimming took 2 bases from V and 0 from J, leaving 14 bases between them. This CDR3 is 17 amino acids long.

This clonotype was seen more than once but under ten times. The gene calls are TRBV7-9 and TRBJ2-7, with D perhaps TRBD2 (7 bases). The CDR3 is made up of 17 amino acids. V was clipped by 5 bases and J by 0 bases, with 20 bases between them. Germline CDR1 SEHNR, CDR2 FQNEAQ (reference sequence). The CDR3 region is CASSEGGEGRSSYEQYF. The CDR3 bases are TGTGCCAGCAGCGAAGGGGGGGAGGGCAGATCCTCCTACGAGCAGTACTTC.

The chain employs TRBV10-3 and TRBJ1-1; a possible D gene is TRBD1 (6 bases). Germline CDR1 ENHRY, CDR2 SYGVKD. V gave up 10 bases and J gave up 1 base, with 13 bases separating them. This CDR3 is built from 13 residues. The CDR3 loop reads CATLNRENTEAFF. CDR3 nucleotides: TGTGCCACCTTGAACAGGGAGAACACTGAAGCTTTCTTT.

The chain couples TRBV27 to TRBJ2-7; no firm D call. This CDR3 comprises 11 residues. V was shortened by 6 bases and J by 10 bases, with 13 bases between the two germline ends. Germline V CDR1 and CDR2: MNHEY, SMNVEV (reference sequence). The CDR3 protein is CASRAAQVQYF. CDR3 in DNA: TGTGCCAGCAGGGCCGCTCAAGTACAGTACTTC.